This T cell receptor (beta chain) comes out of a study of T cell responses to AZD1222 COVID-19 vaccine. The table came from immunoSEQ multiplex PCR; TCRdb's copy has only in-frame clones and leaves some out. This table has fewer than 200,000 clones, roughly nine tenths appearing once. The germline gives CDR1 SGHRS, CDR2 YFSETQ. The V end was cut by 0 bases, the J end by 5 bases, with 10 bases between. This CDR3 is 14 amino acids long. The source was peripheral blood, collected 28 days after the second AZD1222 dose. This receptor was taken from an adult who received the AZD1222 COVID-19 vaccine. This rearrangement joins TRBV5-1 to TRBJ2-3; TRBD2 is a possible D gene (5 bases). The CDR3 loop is CASSLEIARDTQYF. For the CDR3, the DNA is TGCGCCAGCAGCTTGGAGATAGCGAGAGATACGCAGTATTTT.